The 27 T cell receptor beta chains in this list originate from one sample, sequenced in a study of beta chain features in type 1 diabetes. Reverse transcription of all isolated RNA meant that expressed TCRB transcripts were sequenced. Profiling relied on immunoSEQ multiplex PCR, and the TCRdb table lists in-frame clones only, not all of them. The data hold about 900,000 clones, with roughly 15% observed a single time. Sequencing input: naive CD4+ T cells from blood. These receptors were collected from a woman aged 18 to 35 in good health.

This clone was seen a handful of times. V is TRBV7-2 and J is TRBJ1-1; no firm D call. This CDR3 spans 13 amino acids. The ends were cut back, 5 bases at V and 5 bases at J, with 12 bases in the middle. Germline V gene lookup returns CDR1 SGHTA and CDR2 FQGNSA. The CDR3 DNA reads TGTGCCAGCAGCCCGGGCCCGGGGACTGAAGCTTTCTTT. Its protein product is CASSPGPGTEAFF.

This clone was recorded a few times. The chain couples TRBV18 to TRBJ1-2; D is undetermined. Germline assignment: CDR1 KGHSH and CDR2 LQKENI. The CDR3 is 13 amino acids. Trimming took off 2 bases at V and 5 bases at J, with 9 bases between the two ends. CDR3 loop: CASSPSGEYGYTF. CDR3 DNA sequence: TGTGCCAGCTCACCATCAGGTGAGTATGGCTACACCTTC. The full variable domain, in which reference TRBV18 and TRBJ1-2 provide the parts outside the CDR3, is NAGVMQNPRHLVRRRGQEARLRCSPMKGHSHVYWYRQLPEEGLKFMVYLQKENIIDESGMPKERFSAEFPKEGPSILRIQQVVRGDSAAYFCASSPSGEYGYTFGSGTRLTVV.

DNA of the CDR3: TGTGCCAGCAGGAGCTGGCTTTACGGAGGACCAAATACGCAGTATTTT. Its translation is CASRSWLYGGPNTQYF. The chain carries TRBV7-8 and TRBJ2-3; perhaps TRBD2 as D (5 bases). The CDR3 is 16 amino acids. Germline-derived CDR1 and CDR2 are SGHVS and FQNEAQ. Trimming shortened V by 6 bases and J by 7 bases, and 23 bases separated the two germline ends.

The V and J genes are TRBV5-1 and TRBJ2-3; TRBD2 matches at 10 bases. Unmatched junction bases numbered 3, after V lost 4 bases and J lost 1 base. The CDR3 consists of 15 residues. Germline V gene sequence: CDR1 SGHRS, CDR2 YFSETQ. CDR3 sequence reads: CASSAGTSGTDTQYF. The CDR3 region has the DNA TGCGCCAGCAGCGCCGGGACTAGCGGCACAGATACGCAGTATTTT.

This clone was observed a handful of times. V and J are TRBV18 and TRBJ1-4; D possibly corresponds to TRBD1 (5 bases). Germline-derived CDR1 and CDR2 are KGHSH and LQKENI. The V end was cut by 4 bases, the J end by 5 bases, with 5 bases between. This CDR3 region has 12 residues. In DNA, the CDR3 is TGTGCCAGCTCACAGGGGAATGAAAAACTGTTTTTT. Translation gives CASSQGNEKLFF.

This clone was seen a handful of times. The chain recombines TRBV27 with TRBJ2-6; D remains unclear. Trimming left V 3 bases short and J 0 bases short, with 12 bases between. This CDR3 contains 17 residues. Germline V gene lookup returns CDR1 MNHEY and CDR2 SMNVEV (reference sequence). DNA of the CDR3: TGTGCCAGCAGTTTTAATCTTGCTAGCTCTGGGGCCAACGTCCTGACTTTC. Translated: CASSFNLASSGANVLTF. Based on the CDR3 plus reference TRBV27 and TRBJ2-6, the full variable domain is EAQVTQNPRYLITVTGKKLTVTCSQNMNHEYMSWYRQDPGLGLRQIYYSMNVEVTDKGDVPEGYKVSRKEKRNFPLILESPSPNQTSLYFCASSFNLASSGANVLTFGAGSRLTVL.

The V call is TRBV10-3, the J call TRBJ2-1; 7 positions match TRBD1. Germline CDR1 ENHRY, CDR2 SYGVKD. This CDR3 is built from 14 residues. With V trimmed by 6 bases and J by 3 bases, 5 bases remained unmatched. Written as DNA, the CDR3 is TGTGCCATCAGCAGACAGGGTGGCTACAATGAGCAGTTCTTC. Its translation is CAISRQGGYNEQFF.

J is TRBJ2-5 and V is TRBV10-3; TRBD2 might be the D (5 bases). This CDR3 has 12 amino acids. In germline, CDR1 is ENHRY, CDR2 SYGVKD. Trimming removed 2 bases from V and 7 bases from J, with 8 bases in between. CDR3: CAISEAGGTQYF. In DNA, the CDR3 is TGTGCCATCAGTGAGGCAGGAGGGACCCAGTACTTC.

The CDR3: CASSTPRWDSYNEQFF. As DNA, the CDR3 is TGTGCCAGCAGTACCCCGAGGTGGGACTCCTACAATGAGCAGTTCTTC. The chain employs TRBV28 and TRBJ2-1; no reliable D call. V was trimmed by 5 bases and J by 0 bases, leaving 14 bases between them. Per the germline V gene, CDR1 is MDHEN and CDR2 is SYDVKM. The CDR3 runs 16 residues.

This chain joins TRBV27 and TRBJ2-7; D is undetermined. Germline V lookup: CDR1 MNHEY, CDR2 SMNVEV (reference sequence). The length of the CDR3 is 13 residues. Trimming removed 7 bases at V and 3 bases at J, with 13 bases between. In DNA, the CDR3 is TGTGCCAGCACGGGCTTAAGTGGCTACGAGCAGTACTTC. This codes for CASTGLSGYEQYF.

The V and J genes are TRBV11-2 and TRBJ2-3; no clear D gene. The CDR3 length is 11 residues. In germline, CDR1 is SGHAT, CDR2 FQNNGV. V lost 5 bases and J lost 6, with 6 bases in between. This CDR3 reads CASSPLDTQYF. Written as DNA, the CDR3 is TGTGCCAGCAGCCCTCTTGATACGCAGTATTTT.

This chain uses TRBV27 with TRBJ2-1; D may correspond to TRBD1 or TRBD2 (5 bases each). The CDR3 totals 17 residues. V lost 5 bases, J lost 9 bases, and 26 bases lay in between. Germline V gene lookup returns CDR1 MNHEY and CDR2 SMNVEV (reference sequence). This CDR3 reads CASSIIEAGQGRGEQFF. The CDR3, as DNA: TGTGCCAGCAGTATTATTGAGGCCGGGCAGGGACGAGGTGAGCAGTTCTTC.

This clone was detected a few times. The V gene is TRBV6-5, the J gene TRBJ2-7; unclear D gene. The length of the CDR3 is 13 residues. V was shortened by 0 bases and J by 4 bases, with 7 bases between the two germline ends. Germline values: CDR1 MNHEY, CDR2 SVGAGI. CDR3 coding DNA: TGTGCCAGCAGTTACTCTGGGGATTACGAGCAGTACTTC. Translation gives CASSYSGDYEQYF.

This clone was seen only a few times. The junction departs from the called germline gene at one end, perhaps through a read error. The sample carries other DNA sequences with the same CDR3. The chain recombines TRBV7-9 with TRBJ2-3; D is perhaps TRBD2 (5 bases). The CDR3 has 14 residues. The germline CDR1 and CDR2 sequences are SEHNR and FQNEAQ (reference sequence). CDR3 in DNA: TGTGCCAGCAGTTTAGGTCGGGATACAGATACGCAGTATTTT. Translated: CASSLGRDTDTQYF.

This chain connects TRBV6-6 to TRBJ2-2, with TRBD2 as a possible D gene (5 bases). Germline assignment: CDR1 MNHNY and CDR2 SVGAGI (reference sequence). The CDR3 contains 15 residues. With 2 bases removed from V and 2 bases from J, the gap between germline ends came to 9 bases. The CDR3 sequence: CASSYVSGNTGELFF. CDR3 bases: TGTGCCAGCAGTTACGTAAGCGGAAACACCGGGGAGCTGTTTTTT.

This clone came up a few times. The chain is built from TRBV2 and TRBJ2-3; TRBD2 matches 8 bases. Per germline, CDR1 SNHLY and CDR2 FYNNEI. The junction had 6 bases not matched to a gene; V was cut back by 9 bases and J by 7 bases. The length of the CDR3 is 12 residues. In DNA, the CDR3 is TGTGCCAGTAGCGGGGAGGCACATACGCAGTATTTT. It yields the protein CASSGEAHTQYF.

This clone was recorded a few times. The V and J genes are TRBV5-4 and TRBJ2-3; 8 bases match TRBD1. Germline-derived CDR1 and CDR2 are SGHNT and YYREEE (reference sequence). The CDR3 is 14 residues long. V lost 3 bases to trimming and J lost 6 bases; unmatched junction nucleotides: 6. The CDR3 protein is CASSSDRVLDTQYF. The CDR3 nucleotides are TGTGCCAGCAGCTCGGACAGGGTGTTGGATACGCAGTATTTT.

The rearrangement joins TRBV7-9 to TRBJ2-1; D not certain. CDR3 length: 13 amino acids. Germline lookup yields CDR1 SEHNR and CDR2 FQNEAQ (reference sequence). Trimming removed 4 bases at V and 7 bases at J, with 11 bases between. CDR3 amino acids: CASSSIAKNEQFF. Written as DNA, the CDR3 is TGTGCCAGCAGCTCCATTGCGAAGAATGAGCAGTTCTTC.

As for this clone: The same CDR3 arises from other DNA sequences in this sample as well. The chain combines TRBV18 with TRBJ1-2; D might be TRBD1 (5 bases). The germline V and J ends were trimmed by 3 bases and 5 bases, with 7 bases remaining between them. Germline CDR1 is KGHSH and CDR2 is LQKENI. CDR3 size: 12 residues. CDR3 loop: CASSPEGYGYTF. DNA for the CDR3: TGTGCCAGCTCACCGGAGGGGTATGGCTACACCTTC.

This chain joins TRBV18 and TRBJ1-2, with D hard to call. The germline gives CDR1 KGHSH, CDR2 LQKENI. Trimming took off 3 bases at V and 8 bases at J, with 25 bases between the two ends. The CDR3 has 17 amino acids. The CDR3 region has the DNA TGTGCCAGCTCACCGGTCAGTGGCGCCCCACGTTTGGGAGGCTACACCTTC. Translated, it gives CASSPVSGAPRLGGYTF.

This CDR3 is CASSSGERLSTF. In DNA, the CDR3 is TGTGCCAGCAGCTCAGGGGAGCGCCTAAGTACCTTC. The J gene is TRBJ1-2, the V gene TRBV7-9, with a tentative D call TRBD1 (6 bases). V was cut by 4 bases and J by 14 bases, with 17 bases left in between. This CDR3 is built from 12 residues. Germline-derived CDR1 and CDR2 are SEHNR and FQNEAQ (reference sequence).

The chain is built from TRBV28 and TRBJ2-1; 8 positions agree with TRBD2. V lost 6 bases to trimming and J lost 6 bases; unmatched junction nucleotides: 13. The V gene's germline CDR1 is MDHEN and CDR2 SYDVKM. CDR3 size: 16 residues. The CDR3 coding sequence is TGTGCCAGCAGCTTTTTATGGGTGAGCGGGAGCAATGAGCAGTTCTTC. This codes for CASSFLWVSGSNEQFF.

The chain combines TRBV13 with TRBJ2-7, with D perhaps being TRBD1 or TRBD2 (6 bases each). Germline CDR1 reads PRHDT; CDR2 reads FYEKMQ (reference sequence). This CDR3 has 14 residues. V lost 6 bases to trimming and J lost 4 bases, with 16 bases between them. CDR3 nucleotides: TGTGCCAGCAGGGTCCTAGGGGGGAGATACGAGCAGTACTTC. It encodes CASRVLGGRYEQYF.

This clone showed up just a few times. The DNA of the CDR3 is TGTGCCAGCAGCTTTTCCGAGTCCTACGAGCAGTACTTC. It codes for CASSFSESYEQYF. The V and J genes are TRBV7-8 and TRBJ2-7; D gene uncertain. Germline CDR1 SGHVS, CDR2 FQNEAQ. The CDR3 loop spans 13 amino acids. Trimming pared 3 bases from V and 1 base from J, leaving 7 bases between.

DNA of the CDR3: TGTGCCAGCTCACCACGATCTTTGAATGCCCGGACGGATGAGCAGTTCTTC. Translation gives CASSPRSLNARTDEQFF. The chain carries TRBV18 and TRBJ2-1; D gene unclear. The CDR3 is 17 amino acids. The V gene lost 1 base and the J gene lost 8 bases, with 21 bases spanning the gap. From germline, CDR1 is KGHSH and CDR2 LQKENI. The full variable domain, with the rest looked up from reference TRBV18 and TRBJ2-1, is NAGVMQNPRHLVRRRGQEARLRCSPMKGHSHVYWYRQLPEEGLKFMVYLQKENIIDESGMPKERFSAEFPKEGPSILRIQQVVRGDSAAYFCASSPRSLNARTDEQFFGPGTRLTVL.

About this clone itself: Other DNA sequences in this sample translate to the same CDR3. This chain links TRBV28 with TRBJ2-2, with D perhaps TRBD1 (5 bases). Germline V gives CDR1 MDHEN, CDR2 SYDVKM. V was clipped by 5 bases and J by 8 bases, with 9 bases between them. The CDR3 contains 12 residues. CDR3 loop: CASSLRVGELFF. CDR3 coding DNA: TGTGCCAGCAGTCTCAGGGTTGGGGAGCTGTTTTTT.

This clone was detected only a few times. The chain combines TRBV27 with TRBJ2-7; no clear D. The CDR3 length is 14 residues. CDR1 and CDR2 (germline): MNHEY, SMNVEV (reference sequence). The V and J ends lost 5 bases and 2 bases respectively, with 13 bases between them. As DNA, the CDR3 is TGTGCCAGCAGTGGTTCCACGGACCCCTACGAGCAGTACTTC. Protein sequence: CASSGSTDPYEQYF.